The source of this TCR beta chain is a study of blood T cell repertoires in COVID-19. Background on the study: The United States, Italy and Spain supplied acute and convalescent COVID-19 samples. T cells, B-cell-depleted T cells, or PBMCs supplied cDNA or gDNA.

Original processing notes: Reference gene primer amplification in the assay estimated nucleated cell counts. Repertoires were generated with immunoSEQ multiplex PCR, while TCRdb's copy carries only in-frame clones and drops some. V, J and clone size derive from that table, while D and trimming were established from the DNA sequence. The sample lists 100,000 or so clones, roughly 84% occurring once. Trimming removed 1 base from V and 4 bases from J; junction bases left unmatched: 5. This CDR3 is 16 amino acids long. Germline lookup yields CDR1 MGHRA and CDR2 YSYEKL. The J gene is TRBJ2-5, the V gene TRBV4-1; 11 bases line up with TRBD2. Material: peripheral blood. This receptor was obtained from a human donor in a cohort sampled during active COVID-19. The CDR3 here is CASSQAGTSGRETQYF. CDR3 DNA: TGCGCCAGCAGCCAAGCCGGGACTAGCGGTAGAGAGACCCAGTACTTC.